This TCR beta chain was obtained from a study of vaccination and CD4 T cells after COVID-19. Across the study: As their vaccination, participants received two doses of either BNT162b2 or mRNA-1273 vaccine. Drawing of post-COVID samples took place a median approximately 100 days after diagnosis (range 35 to 161).

Cultured CD4+ T cell DNA was sequenced using the Oncomine TCR Beta short-read assay. TCRdb reprocessed the PCR reads with MiXCR, giving one entry per CDR3 protein. The sample has under 15,000 distinct CDR3 sequences; 56% are singletons. Study-level findings and limits: No early post-infection timepoints were studied, and convalescent patients studied were relatively few.

A word on this clonotype: Its specificity is unknown.

Treatment noted: roughly 10-day PBMC culture with coronavirus spike peptide pools or control peptides (ViraFEST assay). CDR3 length: 17 amino acids. The V and J ends lost 1 base and 0 bases respectively, with 14 bases between them. Germline assignment: CDR1 SGHTA and CDR2 FQGNSA. The V and J genes are TRBV7-2 and TRBJ2-3; D perhaps matches TRBD2 (5 bases). The receptor comes from a human donor who had recovered from COVID-19. The specimen was CD4+ T cells from blood, cultured in vitro. CDR3: CASSLELTSGSTDTQYF. In nucleotides, the CDR3 is TGTGCCAGCAGCTTAGAGTTGACAAGCGGAAGCACAGATACGCAGTATTTT.